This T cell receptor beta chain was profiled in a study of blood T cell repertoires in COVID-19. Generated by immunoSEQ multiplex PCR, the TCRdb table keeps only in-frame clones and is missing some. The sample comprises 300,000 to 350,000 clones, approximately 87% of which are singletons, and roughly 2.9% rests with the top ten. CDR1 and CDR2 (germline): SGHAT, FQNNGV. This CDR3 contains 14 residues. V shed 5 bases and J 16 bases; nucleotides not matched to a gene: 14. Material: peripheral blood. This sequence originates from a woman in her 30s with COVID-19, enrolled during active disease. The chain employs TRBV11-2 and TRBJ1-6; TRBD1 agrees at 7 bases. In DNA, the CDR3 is TGTGCCAGCAGCCCCGATTGGACAGGACTTTTTCTCCACTTT. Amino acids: CASSPDWTGLFLHF.